The source of this T cell receptor (beta chain) is a study of shared clonotypes between healthy human individuals. As to this clone: Its target is not known.

TCRdb keeps only in-frame clones here, not all; method: immunoSEQ multiplex PCR. The table includes a few million clones, 85% to 95% detected once. The study, taken as a whole, reports: Donors were few, which limited the genetic and exposure-history diversity represented.

CDR1 and CDR2 from the germline V gene are MNHEY and SVGAGI. The V and J ends lost 5 bases and 3 bases respectively, with 16 bases between them. The CDR3 length is 15 residues. The chain employs TRBV6-5 and TRBJ1-1; D perhaps matches TRBD1 (6 bases). The receptor was isolated from a man aged 18 to 35 in good health. Some clones in this sample may be carry-over from other donors' samples. Specimen: naive CD4+ T cells from PBMCs. Subset: CD45RA+ positively selected. CDR3 region: CASSGSGEIDTEAFF. The CDR3 DNA follows: TGTGCCAGCAGTGGATCAGGGGAGATCGACACTGAAGCTTTCTTT.